These 12 T cell receptor beta chains were sequenced from one sample in a study of blood T cell repertoires in COVID-19. Using immunoSEQ multiplex PCR, the repertoire was profiled, and TCRdb retains in-frame clones only, with some absent. The table lists around 220,000 clones, 87% of them singletons. Input material: peripheral blood. The receptors were sampled from a man in his forties with active or convalescent COVID-19.

This sequence joins TRBV4-2 and TRBJ2-7; 14 bases align to TRBD2. The CDR3 totals 19 residues. Germline V gene lookup returns CDR1 LGHNA and CDR2 YNFKEQ. The J segment lost 4 bases and the V segment lost 0 bases, leaving 11 bases of the junction unmatched. The CDR3 here is CASSQDWGLAGVKGYEQYF. As DNA, the CDR3 is TGTGCCAGCAGCCAAGATTGGGGACTAGCGGGAGTTAAAGGATACGAGCAGTACTTC.

The chain is built from TRBV7-9 and TRBJ1-5, with 9 bases identical to TRBD1. The CDR3 covers 16 residues. The germline V gene has CDR1 SEHNR and CDR2 FQNEAQ (reference sequence). The junction had 6 bases not matched to a gene; V was cut back by 5 bases and J by 1 base. The CDR3 reads CASSDSTGGSNQPQHF. Written as DNA, the CDR3 is TGTGCCAGCAGCGATTCTACAGGGGGCAGCAATCAGCCCCAGCATTTT.

This rearrangement joins TRBV7-8 to TRBJ2-1; the D is unclear. In germline, CDR1 is SGHVS, CDR2 FQNEAQ. The CDR3 has 16 amino acids. The ends were cut back, 1 base at V and 0 bases at J, with 10 bases in the middle. CDR3 coding DNA: TGTGCCAGCAGCTTAGACTTCCGGAGCTCCTACAATGAGCAGTTCTTC. Protein: CASSLDFRSSYNEQFF.

The V and J genes are TRBV5-1 and TRBJ2-7, with 7 bases fitting TRBD2. The CDR3 runs to 15 residues. Per the germline V gene, CDR1 is SGHRS and CDR2 is YFSETQ. J was trimmed by 4 bases and V by 1 base; bases with no gene match: 8. CDR3 in DNA: TGCGCCAGCAGCTTGATGTCCAGCGGGACTTACGAGCAGTACTTC. It yields the protein CASSLMSSGTYEQYF.

The chain recombines TRBV20-1 with TRBJ2-2; D unclear. This CDR3 comprises 13 residues. Germline-derived CDR1 and CDR2 are DFQATT and SNEGSKA (reference sequence). V was trimmed by 3 bases and J by 1 base, leaving 6 bases between them. The CDR3 region has the DNA TGCAGTGCTAGTCCGAGGAACACCGGGGAGCTGTTTTTT. Amino acid sequence: CSASPRNTGELFF.

A word on this clone: The junction shows a germline mismatch at one end, possibly a read error. The V and J genes are TRBV6-5 and TRBJ2-7; D not certain. The CDR3 runs to 14 residues. CDR1 is MNHEY, CDR2 SVGAGI, per germline. DNA of the CDR3: TGTGTCAGCAGGTGGGCAGCCTCAGCCTACGAGCAGTACTTC. It translates to CVSRWAASAYEQYF.

The chain's CDR3 is CASSLGHSSYEQYF. The CDR3 DNA is TGTGCCAGCAGCTTGGGGCACAGCTCCTACGAGCAGTACTTC. The chain is built from TRBV7-3 and TRBJ2-7, with D perhaps matching TRBD1 (5 bases). CDR3 size: 14 residues. In germline, CDR1 is SGHTA, CDR2 FQGTGA. Trimming stripped 3 bases from V and 0 bases from J, with 9 bases between.

DNA for the CDR3: TGTGCCAGCAGCTCCATTTTGGGCGGGGTTAGCACAGATACGCAGTATTTT. Residues: CASSSILGGVSTDTQYF. This chain uses TRBV28 with TRBJ2-3; weak D call: TRBD2 (6 bases). Germline CDR1 MDHEN, CDR2 SYDVKM. There are 17 residues in the CDR3. Trimming removed 6 bases at V and 0 bases at J, with 19 bases between.

This chain links TRBV6-6 with TRBJ2-3; 10 bases align to TRBD2. V was clipped by 5 bases and J by 8 bases; unmatched bases: 13. Per the germline V gene, CDR1 is MNHNY and CDR2 is SVGAGI (reference sequence). The CDR3 is 16 residues long. The CDR3 is CASSPWGSGGPGTQYF. CDR3 nucleotides: TGTGCCAGCAGTCCATGGGGTAGCGGGGGGCCTGGTACGCAGTATTTT.

The chain combines TRBV19 with TRBJ2-7, with 10 bases lining up with TRBD1. V shed 5 bases, J shed 6 bases, and the junction held 10 bases outside the gene matches. Germline CDR1 is LNHDA and CDR2 is SQIVND (reference sequence). CDR3 length equals 15 residues. CDR3 DNA sequence: TGTGCCAGTAGTTTACGGACAGGGGGACAAAGCGAGCAGTACTTC. It is translated as CASSLRTGGQSEQYF.

V and J are TRBV27 and TRBJ2-7, with 9 nucleotides matching TRBD1. V gave up 4 bases and J gave up 4 bases; unmatched junction bases: 8. The CDR3 loop spans 15 amino acids. Germline CDR1 MNHEY, CDR2 SMNVEV (reference sequence). The CDR3 loop is CASSSPRTGAYEQYF. CDR3 sequence (DNA): TGTGCCAGCAGTTCCCCGCGGACAGGGGCTTACGAGCAGTACTTC.

The chain has TRBV30 and TRBJ1-1, with D unresolved. The CDR3 has 17 amino acids. Germline CDR1 reads GTSNPN; CDR2 reads SVGIG (reference sequence). V lost 4 bases to trimming and J lost 6 bases, with 27 bases between them. CDR3: CAWTRGEGAGYLAEAFF. DNA for the CDR3: TGTGCCTGGACCCGAGGTGAAGGAGCTGGATATTTAGCTGAAGCTTTCTTT.